This T cell receptor beta chain was identified in a study of blood T cell repertoires in COVID-19. Turning to the study itself: PBMCs, B-cell-depleted T cells, or T cells provided the cDNA or gDNA that made up the material.

Germline CDR1 and CDR2: KGHDR and SFDVKD. The V and J ends lost 5 bases and 1 base respectively, with 5 bases between them. The length of the CDR3 is 12 residues. TCRdb's copy holds only in-frame clones and misses some; the assay was immunoSEQ multiplex PCR. The sample lists about 190,000 clones, 80% to 85% occurring once. The receptor was derived from a woman aged 40 to 50 with acute or convalescent COVID-19. V and J are TRBV24-1 and TRBJ2-7; tentative D call: TRBD2 (5 bases). The sequenced sample was peripheral blood. This CDR3 reads CATSAGSYEQYF. In DNA form, the CDR3 reads TGTGCCACCAGTGCGGGGTCCTACGAGCAGTACTTC.